This TCR beta chain was recorded in a study of cytomegalovirus exposure and HLA in healthy donors. The wider study: A prior study identified just under 120 million unique TCR beta sequences from 190 million or so T cells. Study-wide points: What was likely a sequencing artifact was a cluster of highly shared sequence variants. Most TCRs appeared rarely, but some public TCRs recurred in many donors. A later analysis linked a missense variant in DCLRE1C to the trimming of TCR beta V and J genes.

The primer mix had 60 Vbeta and 13 Jbeta primers. Measured with immunoSEQ multiplex PCR; TCRdb has only the in-frame clones, and not every one. The table has around 110,000 clones, roughly 80% seen once. Trimming pared 7 bases from V and 6 bases from J, leaving 13 bases between. CDR1 and CDR2 from the germline V gene are MNHEY and SVGAGI. The CDR3 loop spans 14 amino acids. As for this clone: Its antigen is not known.

The V gene is TRBV6-5, the J gene TRBJ1-6; the D gene is possibly TRBD1 (6 bases). The sequence came from a man aged 25-45 years in good health and CMV-seronegative. The sequenced sample consisted of PBMCs. DNA of the CDR3: TGTGCCAGCAAACAGGGTCTAGGTAATTCACCCCTCCACTTT. As protein: CASKQGLGNSPLHF.